The T cell receptor beta chain described here comes from a study of identical twins. Template switching added a universal primer site; cDNA carried unique molecular identifiers. Each CDR3 protein gets one entry after TCRdb re-called the 5' RACE reads with MiXCR. The repertoire includes 640,000 or so distinct CDR3 sequences, less than 7% of them detected once, and roughly 2% sits in the top ten. Study results and caveats: Cord blood's abundant beta clonotypes had fewer insertions, unlike memory repertoires.

This clonotype was counted between two and nine times. Its antigen is as yet unknown. Sequenced input: naive T cells sorted from blood. This sequence was found in a man younger than 35 in good health.

CDR3 amino acids: CASSFGTGTKNIQYF. Here the CDR3 DNA reads TGTGCCAGCAGTTTCGGAACTGGGACCAAAAACATTCAGTACTTC. The chain is built from TRBV27 and TRBJ2-4, with D unresolved. CDR3 length: 15 residues. CDR1 is MNHEY and CDR2 is SMNVEV in the germline V gene (reference sequence). V was cut by 3 bases and J by 2 bases, with 11 bases left in between.